The present TCR beta chain was sequenced within a study of T cell repertoires in cytomegalovirus infection. General study results and limits: HLA-C-restricted CMV-specific TCR beta clonotypes prevailed in the ex vivo response.

TCRdb redid the calling of the reads with MiXCR, one entry per CDR3 protein. The sample shows fewer than 1,000,000 distinct CDR3 sequences, approximately 30% of them seen only once. The CDR3 has 15 amino acids. Germline V gene lookup returns CDR1 SGHTA and CDR2 FQGNSA. This clonotype was seen only once. Its cognate antigen is unknown. It may be a read error: a sequence one base away is much more abundant. Sequences were derived from cultured CD8+ T cells from PBMCs, sampled from culture after CMV antigen stimulation. The sequence was collected from a human donor in good health (CMV status not recorded). Some clones in this sample may be carry-over from other donors' samples. The rearrangement uses TRBV7-2 and TRBJ2-1; tentative D call: TRBD2 (6 bases). The CDR3 nucleotides read TGTGCCAGCAGCTTAAACGGGAGCCCCTACAATGGGCAGTTCTTC. Its protein product is CASSLNGSPYNGQFF.